One and the same sample provided the 21 T cell receptor beta chains below, sequenced in a study of blood T cell repertoires in COVID-19. The assay was immunoSEQ multiplex PCR, and TCRdb's table has in-frame clones only and misses some. The sample yields tens of thousands of clones, less than 90% seen once. Source material: peripheral blood. These receptors were collected from a woman aged 80 or over with acute or convalescent COVID-19.

The genes are TRBV11-2 and TRBJ2-1, with TRBD1 matching 7 bases. This CDR3 region has 15 residues. Trimming took 2 bases from V and 10 from J; bases not matched to a gene: 11. CDR1 and CDR2 from the germline V gene are SGHAT and FQNNGV. The CDR3: CASSLTEGAGTEQFF. The CDR3 bases are TGTGCCAGCAGCTTAACAGAGGGGGCCGGAACCGAGCAGTTCTTC.

The chain has TRBV19 and TRBJ2-2; a weak D match, TRBD2 (6 bases). Germline CDR1 is LNHDA and CDR2 is SQIVND (reference sequence). The CDR3 is made up of 14 amino acids. Trimming removed 9 bases at V and 4 bases at J, with 15 bases between. The CDR3 is CASSRDPATGELFF. Here the CDR3 DNA reads TGTGCCAGCTCGCGGGACCCCGCCACCGGGGAGCTGTTTTTT.

This chain joins TRBV29-1 and TRBJ1-5; 8 nucleotides match TRBD1. With V trimmed by 4 bases and J by 0 bases, 5 bases remained unmatched. Germline CDR1 reads SQVTM; CDR2 reads ANQGSEA. This CDR3 spans 15 amino acids. Here the CDR3 DNA reads TGCAGCGTTGTGTCAGGGGGCAGTAGCAATCAGCCCCAGCATTTT. Protein product: CSVVSGGSSNQPQHF.

The rearrangement uses TRBV6-5 and TRBJ2-2; 8 nucleotides align to TRBD1. V lost 7 bases and J lost 8; bases outside the gene matches: 6. The CDR3 contains 13 residues. CDR1 is MNHEY, CDR2 SVGAGI, per germline. The CDR3 region is CASKDRGPGELFF. The CDR3 coding sequence is TGTGCCAGCAAAGACAGGGGACCGGGGGAGCTGTTTTTT.

The chain joins TRBV27 to TRBJ1-2, with TRBD1 identical over 7 bases. CDR1 and CDR2 (germline): MNHEY, SMNVEV (reference sequence). V was pared by 3 bases and J by 6 bases, with 7 bases of the junction left unmatched. The CDR3 has 14 residues. CDR3 protein: CASSFKGQPNGYTF. DNA for the CDR3: TGTGCCAGCAGTTTTAAGGGACAGCCTAATGGCTACACCTTC.

CDR3 loop: CASSLLAGYEQYF. The CDR3 coding sequence is TGCGCCAGCAGTCTACTAGCTGGATACGAGCAGTACTTC. This rearrangement joins TRBV5-1 to TRBJ2-7; D is possibly TRBD2 (6 bases). CDR1 and CDR2 (germline): SGHRS, YFSETQ. CDR3 length equals 13 residues. Trimming removed 5 bases at V and 4 bases at J, with 13 bases between.

V usage is TRBV7-8 and J usage is TRBJ2-3; TRBD2 matches 9 bases. V lost 5 bases to trimming and J lost 4 bases; unmatched junction nucleotides: 10. From germline, CDR1 is SGHVS and CDR2 FQNEAQ. The length of the CDR3 is 16 residues. CDR3 sequence (DNA): TGTGCCAGCAGCCCTTTAGCGGGGGCGGTCGCAGATACGCAGTATTTT. It yields the protein CASSPLAGAVADTQYF.

CDR3 region: CASSVQPNTEAFF. CDR3 DNA: TGTGCCAGCAGCGTACAGCCTAACACTGAAGCTTTCTTT. The chain links TRBV14 to TRBJ1-1; D is unresolved. Trimming left V 5 bases short and J 2 bases short, with 9 bases between. Germline CDR1 is SGHDN and CDR2 is FVKESK. This CDR3 has 13 amino acids.

This chain joins TRBV30 and TRBJ2-1; 15 nucleotides agree with TRBD2. Per the germline V gene, CDR1 is GTSNPN and CDR2 is SVGIG (reference sequence). Trimming took 0 bases from V and 11 from J; bases not matched to a gene: 2. This CDR3 has 14 amino acids. The CDR3 region has the DNA TGTGCCTGGAGTGTGGGACTAGCGGGGGGCCAGCAGTTCTTC. It specifies CAWSVGLAGGQQFF.

The gene calls are TRBV30 and TRBJ2-5, with 8 bases identical to TRBD2. This CDR3 has 15 residues. Germline loops: CDR1 GTSNPN, CDR2 SVGIG (reference sequence). J gave up 4 bases and V 7 bases, and 14 bases lay outside the gene matches. The DNA for the CDR3 is TGTGCCTCCTCCTTCTCGGGGGGGCGAGGAGAGACCCAGTACTTC. It yields the protein CASSFSGGRGETQYF.

The rearrangement joins TRBV28 to TRBJ1-2, with no clear D. CDR1 is MDHEN, CDR2 SYDVKM, per germline. The V end lost 0 bases, the J end lost 0 bases, and 5 bases lay between the germline ends. This CDR3 contains 14 residues. CDR3 amino acids: CASSLWQTNYGYTF. The CDR3 DNA reads TGTGCCAGCAGTTTATGGCAGACTAACTATGGCTACACCTTC.

The chain links TRBV24-1 to TRBJ2-3; 8 bases map to TRBD1. The germline V gene has CDR1 KGHDR and CDR2 SFDVKD. The length of the CDR3 is 13 residues. J was trimmed by 1 base and V by 11 bases; bases with no gene match: 4. The CDR3 nucleotides read TGTGCCATCGGACAGGGCGGCACAGATACGCAGTATTTT. This encodes CAIGQGGTDTQYF.

This clone was counted at least ten times. V gene TRBV19 combines with J gene TRBJ1-5; 7 bases fit TRBD1. CDR1 and CDR2 (germline): LNHDA, SQIVND (reference sequence). V was clipped by 5 bases and J by 0 bases; unmatched bases: 4. The CDR3 contains 15 residues. The CDR3 sequence: CASSSTGFSNQPQHF. The CDR3 DNA sequence: TGTGCCAGTAGTTCGACAGGGTTTAGCAATCAGCCCCAGCATTTT.

The rearrangement joins TRBV10-3 to TRBJ1-1; TRBD1 might be the D (5 bases). V was pared by 9 bases and J by 1 base, with 9 bases between. From germline, CDR1 is ENHRY and CDR2 SYGVKD. CDR3 size: 12 residues. CDR3 DNA: TGTGCCATAGGGGCATCGAACACTGAAGCTTTCTTT. Its protein is CAIGASNTEAFF.

This chain's CDR3 is CASSVGGGATGELFF. CDR3 sequence (DNA): TGTGCCAGCAGCGTCGGCGGGGGGGCAACCGGGGAGCTGTTTTTT. The V and J genes are TRBV9 and TRBJ2-2; 9 bases are shared with TRBD2. CDR3 length equals 15 residues. With 2 bases clipped from V and 5 bases from J, the junction kept 4 bases outside the gene matches. Germline loops: CDR1 SGDLS, CDR2 YYNGEE.

The sample holds a few counts of this clone. This sequence joins TRBV11-3 and TRBJ2-5; D not resolved. The V end lost 2 bases, the J end lost 4 bases, and 14 bases lay between the germline ends. The germline gives CDR1 SGHNT, CDR2 YENEEA. The CDR3 extends over 15 amino acids. The CDR3, as DNA: TGTGCCAGCAGCTTACGGGTGGCCATAGGAGAGACCCAGTACTTC. Protein sequence: CASSLRVAIGETQYF.

The chain couples TRBV11-2 to TRBJ2-5; 8 bases line up with TRBD2. The CDR3 has 13 amino acids. V trimming: 6 bases; J trimming: 5 bases; junction bases outside the gene matches: 5. Germline loops: CDR1 SGHAT, CDR2 FQNNGV. In DNA form, the CDR3 reads TGTGCCAGCAGGACAGCGGGAGAGGAGACCCAGTACTTC. Protein sequence: CASRTAGEETQYF.

In its sample, this clone was seen a few times. The rearrangement joins TRBV5-4 to TRBJ2-7; possible D gene TRBD1, 5 bases. V lost 0 bases to trimming and J lost 0 bases, with 10 bases between them. CDR1 is SGHNT and CDR2 is YYREEE in the germline V gene (reference sequence). The CDR3 contains 15 residues. In nucleotides, the CDR3 is TGTGCCAGCAGCTTGGAGCAGGGTTACTCCTACGAGCAGTACTTC. Translating gives CASSLEQGYSYEQYF.

The chain links TRBV7-3 to TRBJ2-1; 10 nucleotides agree with TRBD2. CDR3 length: 14 amino acids. The V gene's germline CDR1 is SGHTA and CDR2 FQGTGA. V trimming: 3 bases; J trimming: 8 bases; junction bases outside the gene matches: 4. This chain's CDR3 is CASSFSSGSYEQFF. CDR3 bases: TGTGCCAGCAGCTTCTCTAGCGGGAGTTATGAGCAGTTCTTC.

The rearrangement uses TRBV2 and TRBJ2-1; 14 bases agree with TRBD2. V lost 5 bases to trimming and J lost 8 bases; unmatched junction nucleotides: 5. Germline V gene lookup returns CDR1 SNHLY and CDR2 FYNNEI. This CDR3 spans 15 amino acids. Here the CDR3 reads CASSRLAGGRDEQFF. The DNA of the CDR3 is TGTGCCAGCAGTAGACTAGCGGGAGGGAGGGATGAGCAGTTCTTC. Full variable domain (rest looked up from reference TRBV2 and TRBJ2-1): EPEVTQTPSHQVTQMGQEVILRCVPISNHLYFYWYRQILGQKVEFLVSFYNNEISEKSEIFDDQFSVERPDGSNFTLKIRSTKLEDSAMYFCASSRLAGGRDEQFFGPGTRLTVL.

The V call is TRBV6-6, the J call TRBJ1-2; no clear D. The CDR3 runs 16 residues. V dropped 6 bases and J dropped 4 bases, with 21 bases sitting between them. From germline, CDR1 is MNHNY and CDR2 SVGAGI (reference sequence). CDR3 amino acids: CASSPEPGLAFYGYTF. The CDR3 DNA sequence: TGTGCCAGCAGCCCCGAACCGGGGTTGGCATTCTATGGCTACACCTTC.